This TCR beta chain was captured by sequencing in a study of neoadjuvant anti-PD-1 for oral cavity cancer. On the study more broadly: Most patients had three to four biweekly doses of 3 mg/kg nivolumab before resection.

Sequencing was performed with immunoSEQ multiplex PCR; in TCRdb, only in-frame clones are kept and a portion is missing. Among 75,000 to 100,000 clones, 70% to 85% were seen once, and the ten largest hold over 3%. Deletions cut 4 bases from V and 7 bases from J, with 8 bases between. The CDR3 is 11 amino acids. The V gene's germline CDR1 is SGHTA and CDR2 FQGNSA. This TCR derives from a person aged 35-79 years with oral cavity squamous cell carcinoma. The specimen comprised PBMCs, sampled before nivolumab (anti-PD-1) treatment. This chain uses TRBV7-2 with TRBJ2-7; D not certain. CDR3 in amino acids: CASSYAREQYF. The DNA for the CDR3 is TGTGCCAGCAGCTATGCCCGTGAGCAGTACTTC.